This T cell receptor (beta chain) was sequenced during a study of T cells of healthy individuals. MiXCR, applied by TCRdb to the 5' RACE reads, yields one record per CDR3 protein. The sample contains nearly 100,000 distinct CDR3 sequences, approximately 15% of which appear only once. Germline trimming cut 5 bases from V and 5 bases from J; bases unmatched to any gene: 5. Germline V gene data show CDR1 as MGHRA and CDR2 as YSYEKL. The CDR3 spans 14 residues. This clonotype showed up just a few times. The origin of this receptor is a human donor in good health. This chain uses TRBV4-1 with TRBJ2-2, with 7 bases lining up with TRBD1. The chain's CDR3 is CASSSTGVTGELFF. In DNA, the CDR3 is TGCGCCAGCAGCTCAACAGGGGTAACCGGGGAGCTGTTTTTT.